One T cell receptor beta chain is described in this entry. Reverse transcription of about 0.5 to 1 ug RNA was performed with random hexamers. Multiplex PCR with immunoSEQ amplified the TCR beta CDR3 across 54 Vbeta and 13 Jbeta. A single record per CDR3 protein comes from TCRdb applying MiXCR to the immunoSEQ multiplex PCR reads. The sample consists of some 160,000 distinct CDR3 sequences, under 95% of them appearing once. TCR beta sequencing covered blood CD8+ and CD4+ T cells. Negative isolation was used for CD8+ and CD4+ T cells, and FACS enrichment was applied to TEMRA cells. This sample stems from a study of CD8 T cells in Susac syndrome. The CDR3 covers 14 residues. Trimming took off 1 base at V and 5 bases at J, with 9 bases between the two ends. Germline CDR1 reads KGHSY; CDR2 reads FQNENV.

Material: CD4+ T cells from PBMCs. The receptor comes from a human donor in good health. The chain combines TRBV16 with TRBJ1-5; no firm D call. CDR3 amino acids: CASSQLDRDQPQHF. Written as DNA, the CDR3 is TGTGCCAGCAGCCAATTGGATCGGGATCAGCCCCAGCATTTT.